A selection of T cell receptor beta chains follows, all from one sample in a study of blood T cell repertoires in COVID-19. Profiling relied on immunoSEQ multiplex PCR, and the TCRdb table lists in-frame clones only, not all of them. The sample lists 200,000 to 250,000 clones, about 83% occurring once. Input material: peripheral blood. Receptors were obtained from a man aged 25-45 years who had recovered from COVID-19. Both conserved end residues are part of each CDR3. The D gene is left open where the match is weak. Some rows have no size entry. The others give once, few or many, or a class for an expanded clone.

clone size	J gene	D gene	V gene	CDR3 DNA	CDR3 protein
-	TRBJ2-7	TRBD1	TRBV18	TGTGCCAGCTCACCAGCGGACAGGGCCGAGCAGTACTTC	CASSPADRAEQYF
-	TRBJ1-4	-	TRBV7-9	TGTGCCAGCAGCTTAGGCCCGACTTCGCCGCACGAAAAACTGTTTTTT	CASSLGPTSPHEKLFF
few	TRBJ2-7	TRBD1	TRBV5-1	TGCGCCAGCAGCATTGGACAGGGGATCGACGAGCAGTACTTC	CASSIGQGIDEQYF
-	TRBJ2-2	TRBD1	TRBV2	TGTGCCAGCAGTAAGGACAGGGGCGTTTCCGGGGAGCTGTTTTTT	CASSKDRGVSGELFF
-	TRBJ2-2	-	TRBV12-5	TGTGCTAGTGGTTCCGGGGGGCGCACCGGGGAGCTGTTTTTT	CASGSGGRTGELFF
-	TRBJ1-1	TRBD1	TRBV2	TGTGCCAGCAGGCTCCGCGAGGGACAGGGGGGGGGAGCTTTCTTT	CASRLREGQGGGAFF
-	TRBJ1-1	-	TRBV7-8	TGTGCCAGCAGCTTAGCTCGGAACACTGAAGCTTTCTTT	CASSLARNTEAFF
-	TRBJ1-3	-	TRBV5-1	TGCGCCAGCAGCTCACAGGGAATCTCTGGAAACACCATATATTTT	CASSSQGISGNTIYF
-	TRBJ1-2	-	TRBV4-1	TGCGCCAGCAGCTCCGGGACTGAAACTAACTATGGCTACACCTTC	CASSSGTETNYGYTF
once	TRBJ1-2	-	TRBV4-1	TGCGCCAGCAGCCATTGGGGCAGGGGTAATGGCTACACCTTC	CASSHWGRGNGYTF
-	TRBJ2-2	TRBD1	TRBV6-5	TGTGCCAGCAGGACAGGGGACCCGAACACCGGGGAGCTGTTTTTT	CASRTGDPNTGELFF
-	TRBJ2-5	-	TRBV6-5	TGTGCCAGCAGTCCGGGAATCACTCAAGAGACCCAGTACTTC	CASSPGITQETQYF
-	TRBJ1-4	TRBD1	TRBV28	TGTGCCAGCAGTTCCCCCGGACAGGTCCGGGAAAAACTGTTTTTT	CASSSPGQVREKLFF
few	TRBJ1-5	-	TRBV7-6	TGTGCCAGCAGCCCAGGGGTCAGCAATCAGCCCCAGCATTTT	CASSPGVSNQPQHF
-	TRBJ1-5	-	TRBV27	TGTGCCAGCAGCCCCGGTAGGGGTTTAAATCAGCCCCAGCATTTT	CASSPGRGLNQPQHF
-	TRBJ2-2	-	TRBV7-6	TGTGCCAGCAGCCCCCGGGCCGGGGAGCTGTTTTTT	CASSPRAGELFF
-	TRBJ2-1	-	TRBV7-3	TGTGCCAGCAGCTTAAACTCTGTACCCGTCTTGTCCAGGGTCTACAATGAGCAGTTCTTC	CASSLNSVPVLSRVYNEQFF
-	TRBJ2-4	TRBD2	TRBV20-1	TGCAGTGCTAGTATGGCGGGGGGGAACATTCAGTACTTC	CSASMAGGNIQYF
-	TRBJ1-5	-	TRBV6-6	TGTGCCAGCAGTTACAGTCTGGGGGCGGCCCAACAGCCCCAGCATTTT	CASSYSLGAAQQPQHF
-	TRBJ1-1	-	TRBV5-6	TGTGCCAGCAGCACCAGGGATTCGAGAGCTTTCTTT	CASSTRDSRAFF
-	TRBJ1-4	TRBD1	TRBV18	TGTGCCAGCTCACCCTTTACGACAGGGAACGAGGAAAAACTGTTTTTT	CASSPFTTGNEEKLFF
once	TRBJ2-2	-	TRBV19	TGTGCCACCCTCAAGGCAGGGTGGGGCACCGGGGAGCTGTTTTTT	CATLKAGWGTGELFF
-	TRBJ2-2	TRBD1	TRBV10-1	TGCGCCAGCAGCCGGGACAGGGGAGGCACCGGGGAGCTGTTTTTT	CASSRDRGGTGELFF
-	TRBJ2-1	TRBD2	TRBV28	TGTGCCAGCAGTTCTAGCGGAGCCTCCTACAATGAGCAGTTCTTC	CASSSSGASYNEQFF
-	TRBJ2-2	TRBD2	TRBV10-2	TGCGCCAGCGTAGCGGGGGGCTACACCGGGGAGCTGTTTTTT	CASVAGGYTGELFF
few	TRBJ1-2	-	TRBV3-1/TRBV3-2	TGTGCCAGCGAGGTGAGGGGAGGGGGCTACACCTTC	CASEVRGGGYTF
-	TRBJ1-4	-	TRBV20-1	TGCAGTGCTAGTCTCGGGGGCGGGAGGAGTGAAAAACTGTTTTTT	CSASLGGGRSEKLFF
-	TRBJ2-5	TRBD1	TRBV2	TGTGCCAGCAGACGGGACAGAGAGACCCAGTACTTC	CASRRDRETQYF
-	TRBJ2-7	TRBD2	TRBV2	TGTGCCAGCAGTGGAGTTAGCGGGGGGGCGGGCGAGCAGTACTTC	CASSGVSGGAGEQYF
-	TRBJ2-1	-	TRBV9	TGTGCCAGCAGCGTTACAGCCTACAATGAGCAGTTCTTC	CASSVTAYNEQFF
-	TRBJ2-5	-	TRBV2	TGTGCCAGCCAATTACGGGAGACCCAGTACTTC	CASQLRETQYF
-	TRBJ1-1	-	TRBV5-8	TGTGCCAGCAGCCCGCCCCACACCCCTAGGGCTTTCTTT	CASSPPHTPRAFF
-	TRBJ1-3	-	TRBV28	TGTGCCAGCAGCTACAGGCACCTCTCTGGAAACACCATATATTTT	CASSYRHLSGNTIYF
-	TRBJ2-1	TRBD1	TRBV7-6	TGTGCCAGCAGCTTAAGACAGGGGTCCTACAATGAGCAGTTCTTC	CASSLRQGSYNEQFF
-	TRBJ2-3	-	TRBV4-2	TGTGCCAGCAGCCAAGACAGCGGGTCAGATACGCAGTATTTT	CASSQDSGSDTQYF
once	TRBJ1-4	-	TRBV28	TGTGCCAGCAGTTCCCTCCGGCGTACAGCTAATGAAAAACTGTTTTTT	CASSSLRRTANEKLFF
few	TRBJ1-1	TRBD1	TRBV10-2	TGCGCCAGCAGTACAGGGGGCACTGAAGCTTTCTTT	CASSTGGTEAFF
once	TRBJ1-2	-	TRBV6-1	TGTGCCAGCAGTGAAGGTCCTCTCGGCTACACCTTC	CASSEGPLGYTF
once	TRBJ1-1	-	TRBV6-5	TGTGCCAGCGATCAAGACAGGATGGGAGATGAAGCTTTCTTT	CASDQDRMGDEAFF
many	TRBJ2-1	-	TRBV15	TGTGCCACCAGCAGAGTAGGCGGGGGCGCCTACAATGAGCAGTTCTTC	CATSRVGGGAYNEQFF
-	TRBJ2-5	-	TRBV4-1	TGCGCCAGCAGCCAAGAACAGAGCCAAGAGACCCAGTACTTC	CASSQEQSQETQYF
-	TRBJ2-7	-	TRBV7-8	TGTGCCAGCAGCCCCCGGAGCGTGACTGGCTACGAGCAGTACTTC	CASSPRSVTGYEQYF